Listed below are T cell receptor beta chains from one sample, sequenced in a study of technical replicates of blood from four donors. Using immunoSEQ multiplex PCR, the repertoire was profiled, and TCRdb retains in-frame clones only, with some absent. The table records 65,000 to 95,000 clones, approximately 93% of them present only once. The sequenced sample consisted of T cells isolated from PBMCs. These receptor sequences come from a human donor in good health. CDR3s include the opening cysteine and the closing phenylalanine or tryptophan. The order of the fields is J gene, clone size, V gene, D gene, CDR3 protein. The D gene is left open where the match is weak. Expanded clones are given a class, and other clones once, few, many or no size at all.

>TRBJ1-2|NA|TRBV28|TRBD1
CASSLIGQGGNYGYTF
>TRBJ1-3|once|TRBV2|NA
CAVRRRVDSGNTIYF
>TRBJ1-1|NA|TRBV30|NA
CAWSYTGREAFF
>TRBJ2-1|NA|TRBV7-8|TRBD2
CASSFYRTSGGISYNEQFF
>TRBJ1-1|NA|TRBV21-1|NA
CASSQTGTANTEAFF
>TRBJ1-5|NA|TRBV19|NA
CASSIDPGGNQPQHF
>TRBJ2-7|NA|TRBV5-1|TRBD2
CASSLTGTSVEQYF
>TRBJ2-7|NA|TRBV20-1|TRBD2
CSGAGGSEQYF
>TRBJ1-6|few|TRBV7-3|NA
CASSAQGDRSSPLHF
>TRBJ1-3|NA|TRBV2|TRBD1
CASSESRQGSSGNTIYF
>TRBJ2-1|NA|TRBV18|TRBD2
CASSTGLAGVYGEQFF
>TRBJ2-7|NA|TRBV28|NA
CASSLSRGGTGYEQYF
>TRBJ2-3|NA|TRBV5-4|NA
CASSFRVTDTQYF
>TRBJ2-2|NA|TRBV19|TRBD2
CASTLSGSTGELFF
>TRBJ1-1|few|TRBV4-1|TRBD1
CASSTNRGGEAFF
>TRBJ2-2|NA|TRBV5-1|NA
CASSSKPGVRSGTGELFF
>TRBJ2-7|NA|TRBV10-2|NA
CASRGGYEQYF
>TRBJ2-7|NA|TRBV6-5|TRBD1
CASSPQGAIHEQYF
>TRBJ1-6|NA|TRBV6-6|NA
CASSLRGYNSPLHF
>TRBJ2-3|NA|TRBV7-7|NA
CASSPSGGTDTQYF
>TRBJ1-6|once|TRBV27|NA
CASSLNGIGESGNSPLHF
>TRBJ2-7|NA|TRBV6-6|TRBD2
CASSYSTGASGEQYF
>TRBJ2-1|NA|TRBV6-1|TRBD2
CATRTSGNEQFF
>TRBJ2-5|once|TRBV7-3|NA
CASSLWGPSGLETQYF
>TRBJ2-3|NA|TRBV7-2|TRBD2
CASSFNLGLAGGDTQYF
>TRBJ1-2|once|TRBV28|NA
CASSGGVDGYTF
>TRBJ1-1|NA|TRBV28|NA
CASSVPSRDTEAFF
>TRBJ1-5|NA|TRBV5-1|NA
CASSSGGNQPQHF
>TRBJ2-2|NA|TRBV11-2|TRBD2
CASSSLAGADTGELFF
>TRBJ2-7|NA|TRBV6-5|TRBD1
CASSFGQGPEQYF
>TRBJ2-3|NA|TRBV10-3|NA
CATLDSTDTQYF
>TRBJ1-1|NA|TRBV19|TRBD1
CASSIGQGVYAEAFF
>TRBJ2-1|NA|TRBV5-4|TRBD2
CASSHTGTSIEQFF
>TRBJ2-2|few|TRBV7-7|TRBD1
CATKDRDRTGELFF
>TRBJ1-6|NA|TRBV11-2|NA
CASSLDRAPPLHF
>TRBJ2-5|NA|TRBV9|TRBD2
CASSVGGLAGGPVGETQYF
>TRBJ2-6|NA|TRBV7-6|NA
CASSLDRTSGSGANVLTF
>TRBJ2-2|once|TRBV30|NA
CAWRGQDTGELFF
>TRBJ1-1|NA|TRBV7-6|TRBD1
CASSLTSPYGTTGTANTEAFF
>TRBJ1-2|NA|TRBV4-1|NA
CASSRDLVGYGYTF
>TRBJ2-3|NA|TRBV5-1|NA
CASSLVAPDTQYF
>TRBJ2-7|NA|TRBV2|NA
CASNEAGMNEQYF
>TRBJ1-1|NA|TRBV6-6|NA
CASSYPNTEAFF
>TRBJ2-1|NA|TRBV30|NA
CAWSVTSNEQFF
>TRBJ1-2|NA|TRBV7-2|NA
CASSLEAGNYGYTF
>TRBJ2-3|NA|TRBV27|TRBD2
CASSSGGLDTQYF
>TRBJ1-2|NA|TRBV28|TRBD1
CASSIPDRARGYTF
>TRBJ1-3|NA|TRBV14|NA
CASSHSGAGNTIYF
>TRBJ2-1|NA|TRBV29-1|NA
CSVARVTASSYNEQFF
>TRBJ1-2|NA|TRBV19|NA
CASSPRQSSYGYTF
>TRBJ2-7|NA|TRBV2|NA
CASTGGPPEQYF
>TRBJ1-1|NA|TRBV20-1|NA
CSARERTEAFF